This record concerns one TCR beta chain sequence. As handled by the study authors: Estimated nucleated cell counts came from reference gene primer amplification. TCRdb's copy holds only in-frame clones and misses some; the assay was immunoSEQ multiplex PCR. The V and J calls and clone size are taken from that table; D and trimming were inferred from the DNA. This table holds roughly 76,000 clones, 80% to 90% found once. These data are taken from a study of blood T cell repertoires in COVID-19. As for the study in general: Samples came from the United States, Italy and Spain, spanning acute and convalescent COVID-19.

The source material was peripheral blood. The source of this sequence is a man aged 65 to 79 with active or convalescent COVID-19.

The CDR3 spells CASSGNRADSYEQYF. In DNA, the CDR3 is TGTGCCAGCAGTGGTAACAGGGCTGACTCCTACGAGCAGTACTTC. V gene TRBV25-1 combines with J gene TRBJ2-7; perhaps TRBD1 as D (6 bases). The V end lost 4 bases, the J end lost 0 bases, and 13 bases lay between the germline ends. The germline V gene encodes CDR1 MGHDK and CDR2 SYGVNS. The CDR3 has 15 amino acids.